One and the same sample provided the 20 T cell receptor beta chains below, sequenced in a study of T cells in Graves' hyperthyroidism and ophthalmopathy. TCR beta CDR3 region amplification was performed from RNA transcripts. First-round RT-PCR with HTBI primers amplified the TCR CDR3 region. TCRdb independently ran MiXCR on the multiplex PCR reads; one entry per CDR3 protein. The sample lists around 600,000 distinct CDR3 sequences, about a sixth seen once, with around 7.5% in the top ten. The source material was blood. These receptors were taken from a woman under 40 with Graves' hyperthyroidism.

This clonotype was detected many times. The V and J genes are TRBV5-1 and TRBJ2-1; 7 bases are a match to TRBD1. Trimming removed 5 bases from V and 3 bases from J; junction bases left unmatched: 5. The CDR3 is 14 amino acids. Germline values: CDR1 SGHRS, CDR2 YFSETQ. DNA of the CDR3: TGCGCCAGCAGTACCGGGACAGACTACAATGAGCAGTTCTTC. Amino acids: CASSTGTDYNEQFF. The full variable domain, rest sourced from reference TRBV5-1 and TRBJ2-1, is KAGVTQTPRYLIKTRGQQVTLSCSPISGHRSVSWYQQTPGQGLQFLFEYFSETQRNKGNFPGRFSGRQFSNSRSEMNVSTLELGDSALYLCASSTGTDYNEQFFGPGTRLTVL.

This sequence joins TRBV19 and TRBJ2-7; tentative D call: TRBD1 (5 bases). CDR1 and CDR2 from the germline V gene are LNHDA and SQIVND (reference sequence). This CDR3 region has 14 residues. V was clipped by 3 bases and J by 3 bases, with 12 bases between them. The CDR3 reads CASSINARDYEQYF. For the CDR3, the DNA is TGTGCCAGTAGTATCAACGCCAGGGACTACGAGCAGTACTTC.

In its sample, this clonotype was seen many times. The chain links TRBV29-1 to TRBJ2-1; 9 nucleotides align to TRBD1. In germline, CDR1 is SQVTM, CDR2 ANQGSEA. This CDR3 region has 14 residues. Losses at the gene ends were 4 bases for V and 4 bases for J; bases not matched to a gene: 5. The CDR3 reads CSVGDRVSYNEQFF. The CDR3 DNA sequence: TGCAGCGTTGGGGACAGGGTCTCGTACAATGAGCAGTTCTTC.

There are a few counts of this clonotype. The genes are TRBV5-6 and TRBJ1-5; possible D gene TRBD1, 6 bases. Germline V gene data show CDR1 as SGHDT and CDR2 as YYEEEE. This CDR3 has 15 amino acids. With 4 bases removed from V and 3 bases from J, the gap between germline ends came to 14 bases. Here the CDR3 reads CASSLRGHHNQPQHF. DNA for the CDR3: TGTGCCAGCAGCCTCAGGGGACACCACAATCAGCCCCAGCATTTT.

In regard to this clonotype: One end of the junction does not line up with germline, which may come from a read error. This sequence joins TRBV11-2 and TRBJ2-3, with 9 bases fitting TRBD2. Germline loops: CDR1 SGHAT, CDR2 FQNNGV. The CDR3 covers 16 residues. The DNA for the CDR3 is TGTGCCAGCAGCTTAGAGCGGGGGGGCAGCACGGATACGCAGTATTTT. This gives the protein CASSLERGGSTDTQYF.

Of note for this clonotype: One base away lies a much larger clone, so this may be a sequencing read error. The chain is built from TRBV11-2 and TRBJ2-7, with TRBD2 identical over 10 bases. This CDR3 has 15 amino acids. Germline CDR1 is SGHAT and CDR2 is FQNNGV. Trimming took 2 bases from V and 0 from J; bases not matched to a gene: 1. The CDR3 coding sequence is TGTGCCAGCAGCTTAACTAGCGGGGACTCCTACGAGCAGTACTTC. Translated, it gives CASSLTSGDSYEQYF. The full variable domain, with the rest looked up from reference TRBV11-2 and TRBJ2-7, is EAGVAQSPRYKIIEKRQSVAFWCNPISGHATLYWYQQILGQGPKLLIQFQNNGVVDDSQLPKDRFSAERLKGVDSTLKIQPAKLEDSAVYLCASSLTSGDSYEQYFGPGTRLTVT.

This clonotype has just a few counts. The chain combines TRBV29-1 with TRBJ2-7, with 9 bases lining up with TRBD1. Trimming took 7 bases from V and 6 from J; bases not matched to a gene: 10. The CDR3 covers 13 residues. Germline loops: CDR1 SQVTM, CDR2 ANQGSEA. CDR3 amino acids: CSAGGTGLVEQYF. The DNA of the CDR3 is TGCAGCGCCGGAGGGACAGGGCTGGTCGAGCAGTACTTC.

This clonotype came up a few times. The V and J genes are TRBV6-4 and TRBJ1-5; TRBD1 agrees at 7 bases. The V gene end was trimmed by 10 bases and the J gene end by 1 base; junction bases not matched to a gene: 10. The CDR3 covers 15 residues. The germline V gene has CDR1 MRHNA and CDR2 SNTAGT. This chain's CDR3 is CATRGQAGSNQPQHF. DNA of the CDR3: TGTGCCACCCGAGGACAGGCGGGGAGCAATCAGCCCCAGCATTTT.

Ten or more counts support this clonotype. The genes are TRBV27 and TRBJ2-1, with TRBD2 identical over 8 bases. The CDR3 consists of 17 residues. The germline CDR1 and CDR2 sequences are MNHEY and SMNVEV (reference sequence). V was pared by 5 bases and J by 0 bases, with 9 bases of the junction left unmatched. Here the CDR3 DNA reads TGTGCCAGCAGTCACAGCGGGAGCCCCCTCTCCTACAATGAGCAGTTCTTC. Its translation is CASSHSGSPLSYNEQFF.

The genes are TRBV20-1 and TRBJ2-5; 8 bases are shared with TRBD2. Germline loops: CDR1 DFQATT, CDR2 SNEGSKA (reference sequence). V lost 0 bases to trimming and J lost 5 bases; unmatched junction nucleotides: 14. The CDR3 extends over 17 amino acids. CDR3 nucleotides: TGCAGTGCTAGAGAGGTAGGGCTAGCGGGTCTGAGGGAGACCCAGTACTTC. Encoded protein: CSAREVGLAGLRETQYF.

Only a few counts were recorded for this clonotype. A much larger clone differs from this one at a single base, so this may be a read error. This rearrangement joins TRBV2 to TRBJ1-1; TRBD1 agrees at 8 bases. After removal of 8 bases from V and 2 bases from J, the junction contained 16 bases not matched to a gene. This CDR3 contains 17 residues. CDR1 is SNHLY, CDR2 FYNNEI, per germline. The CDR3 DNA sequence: TGTGCCAGCGCCCCTCCCCCGGACAGGGTGATAAACACTGAAGCTTTCTTT. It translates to CASAPPPDRVINTEAFF.

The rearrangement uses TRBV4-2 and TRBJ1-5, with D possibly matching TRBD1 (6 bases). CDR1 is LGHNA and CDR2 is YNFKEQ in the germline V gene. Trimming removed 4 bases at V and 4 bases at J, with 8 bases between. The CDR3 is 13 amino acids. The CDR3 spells CASSRTENQPQHF. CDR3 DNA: TGTGCCAGCAGCCGGACAGAAAATCAGCCCCAGCATTTT.

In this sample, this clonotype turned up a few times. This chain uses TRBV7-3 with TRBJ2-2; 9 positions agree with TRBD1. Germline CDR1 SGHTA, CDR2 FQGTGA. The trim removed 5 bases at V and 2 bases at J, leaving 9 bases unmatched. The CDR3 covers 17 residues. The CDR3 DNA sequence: TGTGCCAGCAGCCCATCCCCGGGACAGGGTAACACCGGGGAGCTGTTTTTT. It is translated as CASSPSPGQGNTGELFF.

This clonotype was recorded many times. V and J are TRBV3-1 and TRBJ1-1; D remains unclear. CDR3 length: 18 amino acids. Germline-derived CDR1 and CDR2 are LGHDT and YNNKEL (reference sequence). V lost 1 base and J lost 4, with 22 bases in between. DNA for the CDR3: TGTGCCAGCAGCCAAGTTTTGAGAAGCGACCATTTCGGCACTGAAGCTTTCTTT. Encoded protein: CASSQVLRSDHFGTEAFF.

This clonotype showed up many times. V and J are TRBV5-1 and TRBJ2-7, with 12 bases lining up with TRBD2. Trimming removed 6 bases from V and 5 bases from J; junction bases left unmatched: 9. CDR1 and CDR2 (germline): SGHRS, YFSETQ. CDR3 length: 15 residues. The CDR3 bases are TGCGCCAGCAAGGCTCTAGCGGGAGGGCACGACGAGCAGTACTTC. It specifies CASKALAGGHDEQYF.

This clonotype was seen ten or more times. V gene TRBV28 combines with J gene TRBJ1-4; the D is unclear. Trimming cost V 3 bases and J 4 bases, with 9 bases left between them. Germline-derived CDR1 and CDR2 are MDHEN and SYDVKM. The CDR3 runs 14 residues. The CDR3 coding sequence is TGTGCCAGCAGTTTGTCACAAAGTAATGAAAAACTGTTTTTT. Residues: CASSLSQSNEKLFF.

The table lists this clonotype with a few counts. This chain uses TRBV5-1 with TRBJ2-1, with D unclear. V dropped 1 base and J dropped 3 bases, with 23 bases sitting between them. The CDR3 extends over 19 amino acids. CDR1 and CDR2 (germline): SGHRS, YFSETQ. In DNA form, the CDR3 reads TGCGCCAGCAGCTTGCGGCAGCAACGACTCGCGGACCACTACAATGAGCAGTTCTTC. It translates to CASSLRQQRLADHYNEQFF.

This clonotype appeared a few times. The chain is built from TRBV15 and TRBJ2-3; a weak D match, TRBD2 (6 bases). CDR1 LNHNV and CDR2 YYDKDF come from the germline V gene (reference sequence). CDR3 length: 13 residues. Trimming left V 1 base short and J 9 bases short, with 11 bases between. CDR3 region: CATSRGRGLTQYF. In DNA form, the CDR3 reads TGTGCCACCAGCAGAGGGCGGGGACTCACGCAGTATTTT.

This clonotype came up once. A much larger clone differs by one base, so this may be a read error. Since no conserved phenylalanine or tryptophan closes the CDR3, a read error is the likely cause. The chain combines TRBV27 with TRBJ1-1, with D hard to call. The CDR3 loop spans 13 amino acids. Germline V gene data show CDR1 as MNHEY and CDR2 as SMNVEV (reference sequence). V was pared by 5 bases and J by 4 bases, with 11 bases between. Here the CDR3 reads CASSTLSSTEAFL. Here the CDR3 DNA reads TGTGCCAGCAGTACCCTTTCAAGCACTGAAGCTTTCCTT.

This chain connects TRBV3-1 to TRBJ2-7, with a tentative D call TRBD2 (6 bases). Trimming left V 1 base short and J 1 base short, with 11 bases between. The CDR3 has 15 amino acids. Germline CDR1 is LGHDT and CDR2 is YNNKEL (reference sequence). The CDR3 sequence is CASSQGTLASYEQYF. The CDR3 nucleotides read TGTGCCAGCAGCCAAGGTACTCTAGCGTCCTACGAGCAGTACTTC.